What follows are 25 T cell receptor beta chains derived from one specimen sequenced in a study of blood T cells in healthy people across ages. The use of a sample-barcoded 5' primer and a J-beta primer mix characterized a second PCR of 7 to 11 cycles. A single record per CDR3 protein comes from TCRdb applying MiXCR to the 5' RACE reads. The sample holds 1.4 million or so distinct CDR3 sequences, approximately 43% seen once. The material sequenced was blood. The receptors shown here come from a woman aged 18-29 years in good health.

The J gene is TRBJ2-7, the V gene TRBV18; 13 bases agree with TRBD2. CDR3 length equals 19 residues. J was trimmed by 7 bases and V by 0 bases; bases with no gene match: 15. CDR1 is KGHSH and CDR2 is LQKENI in the germline V gene. The CDR3 DNA reads TGTGCCAGCTCACCACCGGGACTAGCGGGGACTAGCTCCTACAATGAGCAGTACTTC. Translated, it gives CASSPPGLAGTSSYNEQYF.

The V call is TRBV5-6, the J call TRBJ1-6; tentative D call: TRBD1 (6 bases). This CDR3 has 16 amino acids. Germline V CDR1 and CDR2: SGHDT, YYEEEE. Deletions cut 3 bases from V and 8 bases from J, with 18 bases between. The CDR3 sequence: CASSYGQLLGDSPLHF. CDR3 DNA sequence: TGTGCCAGCAGCTACGGACAGCTTTTAGGCGATTCACCCCTCCACTTT.

This sequence joins TRBV5-1 and TRBJ1-2; 7 nucleotides line up with TRBD1. V lost 4 bases to trimming and J lost 8 bases; unmatched junction nucleotides: 8. From germline, CDR1 is SGHRS and CDR2 YFSETQ. The CDR3 extends over 13 amino acids. The DNA for the CDR3 is TGCGCCAGCAGCCCCGGACAGGCGGAAGGCTACACCTTC. Translation gives CASSPGQAEGYTF.

This chain links TRBV18 with TRBJ2-5; no clear D gene. This CDR3 region has 12 residues. Germline loops: CDR1 KGHSH, CDR2 LQKENI. The V gene lost 5 bases and the J gene lost 5 bases, with 9 bases spanning the gap. Here the CDR3 reads CASSGVSETQYF. The CDR3 nucleotides read TGTGCCAGCTCAGGTGTCAGCGAGACCCAGTACTTC.

The chain carries TRBV2 and TRBJ2-5, with TRBD1 identical over 9 bases. The DNA matches TRBJ2-7 better at its end, which makes the J call doubtful. This CDR3 spans 15 amino acids. Germline CDR1 SNHLY, CDR2 FYNNEI. DNA of the CDR3: TGTGCCACATCTACGTGGGGACAGGGCTTTTACGAGCAGTACTTC. Amino acid sequence: CATSTWGQGFYEQYF.

V is TRBV7-8 and J is TRBJ2-3; 10 bases are shared with TRBD2. Germline CDR1 SGHVS, CDR2 FQNEAQ. This CDR3 is built from 16 residues. Trimming cost V 7 bases and J 4 bases; bases outside gene matches: 11. This CDR3 reads CASNGGAGGPADTQYF. The CDR3 DNA reads TGTGCCAGCAACGGAGGAGCGGGGGGGCCCGCAGATACGCAGTATTTT.

This clonotype was found a few times. The chain combines TRBV11-2 with TRBJ1-1; 8 positions match TRBD1. V lost 3 bases, J lost 0 bases, and 3 bases stayed unmatched. In germline, CDR1 is SGHAT, CDR2 FQNNGV. The CDR3 runs to 15 residues. The CDR3, as DNA: TGTGCCAGCAGCTTCACAGGGGGGGTGAACACTGAAGCTTTCTTT. Translating it yields CASSFTGGVNTEAFF.

V and J are TRBV20-1 and TRBJ2-7; TRBD2 might be the D (5 bases). V lost 6 bases and J lost 7, with 19 bases in between. CDR1 and CDR2 (germline): DFQATT, SNEGSKA (reference sequence). This CDR3 has 13 amino acids. The CDR3 spells CSAPSLATDEQYF. The DNA of the CDR3 is TGCAGTGCCCCTTCGCTAGCTACGGATGAGCAGTACTTC.

CDR3 DNA sequence: TGTGCCTGGAGTGTACTAGCTCGAGGGGAGCTGTTTTTT. Translating it yields CAWSVLARGELFF. The rearrangement uses TRBV30 and TRBJ2-2; possibly TRBD2 for D (6 bases). V was trimmed by 0 bases and J by 8 bases, leaving 10 bases between them. Germline CDR1 is GTSNPN and CDR2 is SVGIG (reference sequence). The CDR3 loop spans 13 amino acids.

The chain links TRBV5-6 to TRBJ1-2; D is uncertain. The CDR3 totals 15 residues. V was clipped by 4 bases and J by 0 bases, with 13 bases between them. Germline V gene lookup returns CDR1 SGHDT and CDR2 YYEEEE. The CDR3: CASSVAGRANYGYTF. In DNA, the CDR3 is TGTGCCAGCAGCGTGGCAGGAAGAGCTAACTATGGCTACACCTTC.

This clonotype was seen a handful of times. Its ends do not fully match the called genes, so a read error is possible. The CDR3 DNA is TGTGCCAGCAGCTTGTCGCAGGGGAGCTATGTCTACACCTTC. This codes for CASSLSQGSYVYTF. V gene TRBV5-6 combines with J gene TRBJ1-2, with a weak D call TRBD1 (6 bases). This CDR3 comprises 14 residues. Germline loops: CDR1 SGHDT, CDR2 YYEEEE.

This sequence joins TRBV6-2 or TRBV6-3 and TRBJ2-1, with TRBD2 identical over 9 bases. The CDR3 extends over 15 amino acids. The J segment lost 9 bases and the V segment lost 6 bases, leaving 12 bases of the junction unmatched. Germline V gene data show CDR1 as MNHEY and CDR2 as SVGEGT. CDR3 region: CASRNPGLAPGEQFF. For the CDR3, the DNA is TGTGCCAGCAGAAACCCGGGACTAGCACCCGGTGAGCAGTTCTTC.

The chain uses TRBV11-1 and TRBJ2-7, with a weak D call TRBD2 (5 bases). The V end lost 5 bases, the J end lost 6 bases, and 11 bases lay between the germline ends. The germline gives CDR1 SGHAT, CDR2 FQDESV (reference sequence). The CDR3 extends over 12 amino acids. The CDR3 nucleotides are TGTGCCAGCAGCCCGGACTCTGTCGAGCAGTACTTC. As protein: CASSPDSVEQYF.

The chain couples TRBV7-2 to TRBJ1-2; TRBD1 aligns across 10 bases. The V and J ends lost 5 bases and 13 bases, in that order; junction bases with no gene match: 16. This CDR3 is built from 15 residues. In germline, CDR1 is SGHTA, CDR2 FQGNSA. This chain's CDR3 is CASSLSSGTGDDCTF. The DNA of the CDR3 is TGTGCCAGCAGCCTCTCCTCTGGGACAGGGGACGATTGCACCTTC.

Many counts were recorded for this clonotype. The J gene is TRBJ2-3, the V gene TRBV29-1; D call uncertain. The V end was cut by 5 bases, the J end by 1 base, with 4 bases between. The CDR3 covers 11 residues. Per the germline V gene, CDR1 is SQVTM and CDR2 is ANQGSEA. DNA of the CDR3: TGCAGCGTTCGCGGCACAGATACGCAGTATTTT. Protein product: CSVRGTDTQYF.

This clonotype has only a few counts. The chain carries TRBV29-1 and TRBJ2-1, with 10 bases fitting TRBD2. The CDR3 totals 15 residues. Germline loops: CDR1 SQVTM, CDR2 ANQGSEA. Trimming cost V 2 bases and J 3 bases; bases outside gene matches: 4. The CDR3 sequence is CSVEWPSGSYNEQFF. The CDR3 DNA sequence: TGCAGCGTTGAATGGCCTAGCGGGAGCTACAATGAGCAGTTCTTC.

The chain combines TRBV4-1 with TRBJ2-3; D is undetermined. Trimming left V 0 bases short and J 1 base short, with 8 bases between. CDR1 is MGHRA and CDR2 is YSYEKL in the germline V gene. This CDR3 contains 15 residues. CDR3 in amino acids: CASSQDISRTDTQYF. DNA of the CDR3: TGCGCCAGCAGCCAAGATATTAGCCGCACAGATACGCAGTATTTT.

V usage is TRBV20-1 and J usage is TRBJ1-5; D unclear. Trimming stripped 3 bases from V and 0 bases from J, with 12 bases between. The CDR3 has 15 amino acids. Germline V gene data show CDR1 as DFQATT and CDR2 as SNEGSKA (reference sequence). In DNA, the CDR3 is TGCAGTGCTAGTACACACACGGTTAGCAATCAGCCCCAGCATTTT. Its translation: CSASTHTVSNQPQHF.

Ten or more counts support this clonotype. This sequence joins TRBV4-1 and TRBJ2-3; D unresolved. Trimming removed 0 bases at V and 4 bases at J, with 8 bases between. Germline values: CDR1 MGHRA, CDR2 YSYEKL. This CDR3 spans 14 amino acids. DNA of the CDR3: TGCGCCAGCAGCCAAGACTCAGGTCCAGATACGCAGTATTTT. Protein product: CASSQDSGPDTQYF.

The rearrangement joins TRBV7-2 to TRBJ2-5; D gene unclear. The end of the DNA is better explained by TRBJ2-7, so the J call may be wrong. The CDR3 is made up of 14 amino acids. CDR1 is SGHTA and CDR2 is FQGNSA in the germline V gene. The CDR3 nucleotides read TGTGCCAGCAGCTTAGTGCCAGCCCCCTACGAGCAGTACTTC. This translates into CASSLVPAPYEQYF.

The gene calls are TRBV10-3 and TRBJ2-6, with TRBD2 matching 9 bases. Trimming removed 7 bases from V and 4 bases from J; junction bases left unmatched: 5. The CDR3 totals 15 residues. The germline gives CDR1 ENHRY, CDR2 SYGVKD. DNA for the CDR3: TGTGCCATCAATCCAGGACTAGCGGGGGCCAACGTCCTGACTTTC. This gives the protein CAINPGLAGANVLTF.

This clonotype has a handful of counts. DNA for the CDR3: TGTGCCAGCAGTTTATCGACAGGGCTTTCCTATGGCTACACCTTC. Translated: CASSLSTGLSYGYTF. This rearrangement joins TRBV27 to TRBJ1-2, with 7 bases identical to TRBD1. In germline, CDR1 is MNHEY, CDR2 SMNVEV (reference sequence). This CDR3 spans 15 amino acids. The V gene end was trimmed by 0 bases and the J gene end by 4 bases; junction bases not matched to a gene: 5.

This clonotype came up a few times. The genes are TRBV3-1 and TRBJ2-7, with D hard to call. Germline CDR1 is LGHDT and CDR2 is YNNKEL (reference sequence). The V gene lost 1 base and the J gene lost 4 bases, with 11 bases spanning the gap. CDR3 length: 14 residues. DNA for the CDR3: TGTGCCAGCAGCCAAGGATTCGGGCTTTACGAGCAGTACTTC. Protein sequence: CASSQGFGLYEQYF.

The chain recombines TRBV9 with TRBJ2-1; 10 nucleotides align to TRBD2. The ends lost 0 bases at V and 7 bases at J; junction bases unmatched: 4. There are 15 residues in the CDR3. CDR1 is SGDLS and CDR2 is YYNGEE in the germline V gene. CDR3: CASSVGSSGGNEQFF. DNA for the CDR3: TGTGCCAGCAGCGTAGGTTCTAGCGGGGGAAATGAGCAGTTCTTC.

The rearrangement joins TRBV7-2 to TRBJ2-3, with 8 positions matching TRBD1. CDR1 is SGHTA and CDR2 is FQGNSA in the germline V gene. The CDR3 sequence is 16 residues long. V trimming: 5 bases; J trimming: 1 base; junction bases outside the gene matches: 8. The CDR3 DNA reads TGTGCCAGCAGCCAGACAGGGGTTCGACGCACAGATACGCAGTATTTT. Translating it yields CASSQTGVRRTDTQYF. The full variable domain, its missing parts supplied by reference TRBV7-2 and TRBJ2-3, is GAGVSQSPSNKVTEKGKDVELRCDPISGHTALYWYRQSLGQGLEFLIYFQGNSAPDKSGLPSDRFSAERTGGSVSTLTIQRTQQEDSAVYLCASSQTGVRRTDTQYFGPGTRLTVL.